This entry features one T cell receptor beta chain sequence. Its specificity is not known. The protocol was immunoSEQ multiplex PCR, while the TCRdb copy is restricted to in-frame clones and leaves out a portion. The data show 60,000 to 70,000 clones, roughly 91% seen once. The record originates from a study of cytomegalovirus exposure and HLA in healthy donors. Overall study findings and caveats: Cytomegalovirus association was listed for roughly 160 TCR beta chains. In the roughly 120 validation repertoires, a later analysis found that first-cohort TCR clusters tended to co-occur.

Separate from the approximately 670-subject first cohort, the roughly 130-subject validation cohort was the one that the donors belonged to. Specimen: PBMCs. The sequence came from a woman younger than 35 in good health and CMV-seronegative.

The CDR3 DNA reads as TGTGCCTGGGGGTTTGGGACCGGAGGGCGCGAGCAGTACTTC. Amino acid sequence: CAWGFGTGGREQYF. V and J are TRBV30 and TRBJ2-7, with D maybe TRBD2 (6 bases). CDR1 is GTSNPN and CDR2 is SVGIG in the germline V gene (reference sequence). The CDR3 has 14 amino acids. V was clipped by 5 bases and J by 6 bases, with 20 bases between them.